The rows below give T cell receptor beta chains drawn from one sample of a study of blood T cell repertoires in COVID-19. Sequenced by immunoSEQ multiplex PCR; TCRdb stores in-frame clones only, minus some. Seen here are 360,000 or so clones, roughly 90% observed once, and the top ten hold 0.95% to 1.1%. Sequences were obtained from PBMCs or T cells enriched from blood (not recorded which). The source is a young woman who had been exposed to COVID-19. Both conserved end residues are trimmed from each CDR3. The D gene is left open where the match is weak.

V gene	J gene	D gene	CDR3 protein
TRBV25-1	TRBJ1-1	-	ASSGDGGTEAF
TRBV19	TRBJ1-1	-	ASSITVNTEAF
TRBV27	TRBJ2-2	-	ASSLSGSTGELF
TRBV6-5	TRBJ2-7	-	ASGWQGGEQY
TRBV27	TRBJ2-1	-	ATSPGANEQF
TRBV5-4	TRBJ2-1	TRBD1	ASSNRDSNEQF
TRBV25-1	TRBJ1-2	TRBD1	ASSPNRGLRNYGYT
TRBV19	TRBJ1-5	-	ASSITGGNQPQH
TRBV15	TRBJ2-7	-	ATSRGATGTYEQY
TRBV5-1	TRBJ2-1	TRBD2	ASSLVGREVHEQF
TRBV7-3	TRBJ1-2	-	ASSLIGSGGGSGYT
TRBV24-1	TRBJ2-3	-	ATSDRRDSSTDTQY
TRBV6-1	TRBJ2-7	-	ASSEVTGTNYEQY
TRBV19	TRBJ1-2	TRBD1	ASSPRTGEGYGYT
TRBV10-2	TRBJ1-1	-	ASSEELHTEAF
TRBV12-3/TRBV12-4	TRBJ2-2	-	ASSRDTGELF
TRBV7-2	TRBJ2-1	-	ASSLDYPNEQF
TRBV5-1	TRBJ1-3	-	ASSAGVRGNTIY
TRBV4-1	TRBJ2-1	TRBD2	ASSQDYGGRGYNEQF
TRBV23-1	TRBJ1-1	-	ASSRAPRGTEAF
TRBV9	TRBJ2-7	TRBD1	ASSAQRDRPNSYEQY
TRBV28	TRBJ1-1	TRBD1	ASSSPGTGAGTEAF
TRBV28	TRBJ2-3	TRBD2	ASRGSGGSTDTQY
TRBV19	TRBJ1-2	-	ASSIAGNYGYT
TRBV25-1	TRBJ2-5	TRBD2	ASSSPGLAGLRETQY
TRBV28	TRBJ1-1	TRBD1	ASSPWGTGGVTEAF
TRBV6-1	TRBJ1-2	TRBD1	ASSEVGTGSGYT
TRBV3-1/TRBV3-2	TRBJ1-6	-	ASSREPYNSPLH
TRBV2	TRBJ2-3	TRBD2	ASSYRTIAGTTDTQY
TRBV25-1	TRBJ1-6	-	ASRAEGVSSYNSPLH
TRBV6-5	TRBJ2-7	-	ASRVLDGGSEQY
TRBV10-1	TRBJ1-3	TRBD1	ASRMTGLAGNTIY
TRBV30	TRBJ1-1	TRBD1	AWRDRGWTEAF
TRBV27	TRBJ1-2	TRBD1	ASSNRGQVGGYT
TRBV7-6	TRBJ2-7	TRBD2	ASSRGGEGLGEQY
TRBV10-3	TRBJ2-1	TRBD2	ASLPQREDKEQF
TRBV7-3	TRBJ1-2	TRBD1	ASSPTGVGYGYT
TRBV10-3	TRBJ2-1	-	AISGGYEQF
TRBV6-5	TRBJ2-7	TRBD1	ASSYLAGGKGQY
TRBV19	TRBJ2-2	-	ASSMQVTDFRGTGELF
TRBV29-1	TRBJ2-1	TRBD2	SAVAGTSGRSSYNEQF
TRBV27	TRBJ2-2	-	ASSRGGELF
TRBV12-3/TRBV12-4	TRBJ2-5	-	ASSPDSQTQY
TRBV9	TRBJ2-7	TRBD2	ASSPGGTGLARRYEQY
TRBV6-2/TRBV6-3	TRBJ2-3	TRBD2	ASSPWAGGGPDTQY
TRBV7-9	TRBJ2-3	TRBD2	ASIKTSGSTDTQY
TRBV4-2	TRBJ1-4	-	ASSQDLDGKEGKLF
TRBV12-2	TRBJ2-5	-	ASRSYARTEETQY
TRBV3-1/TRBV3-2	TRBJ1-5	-	ASSQDGGGGNQPQH
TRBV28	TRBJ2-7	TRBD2	ASTPTSGSWEQY
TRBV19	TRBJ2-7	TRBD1	ASSIPGTGFEQY
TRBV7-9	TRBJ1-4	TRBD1	ASSFGDRGFNEKLF
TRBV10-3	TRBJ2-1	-	AISESKGYPGQF
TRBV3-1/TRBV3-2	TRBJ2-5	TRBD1	ASSQADRVQETQY
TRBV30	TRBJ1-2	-	AWSVTWSVGSPYYGYT